This entry lists 10 T cell receptor beta chains sequenced from one sample in a study of blood T cell repertoires in COVID-19. Method: immunoSEQ multiplex PCR; TCRdb's copy keeps in-frame clones and lacks some. The sample yields around 52,000 clones, over 80% seen once. Sequencing input: peripheral blood. The receptors derive from a woman in her sixties or seventies with acute or convalescent COVID-19.

V and J are TRBV19 and TRBJ1-1; TRBD1 aligns across 10 bases. This CDR3 region has 17 residues. V dropped 5 bases and J dropped 0; count of bases not matched to a gene: 9. Looked up from germline, CDR1 is LNHDA and CDR2 is SQIVND (reference sequence). Here the CDR3 DNA reads TGTGCCAGTAGTTCTAGAGACAGGGGGCAGCTGAACACTGAAGCTTTCTTT. This encodes CASSSRDRGQLNTEAFF.

This rearrangement joins TRBV5-6 to TRBJ1-3; D remains unclear. The CDR3 has 15 residues. Trimming cost V 1 base and J 4 bases, with 12 bases left between them. Germline CDR1 is SGHDT and CDR2 is YYEEEE. The CDR3 loop is CASSLRGAGGNTIYF. Written as DNA, the CDR3 is TGTGCCAGCAGCTTGCGGGGTGCTGGCGGAAACACCATATATTTT.

J is TRBJ2-7 and V is TRBV5-1; 9 nucleotides agree with TRBD1. CDR1 and CDR2 (germline): SGHRS, YFSETQ. The CDR3 length is 16 residues. J lost 5 bases, V lost 4 bases, and 13 bases had no gene match. CDR3 coding DNA: TGCGCCAGCAGCACCGGACAGGGGCGGCCTCATAACGAGCAGTACTTC. Encoded protein: CASSTGQGRPHNEQYF.

The chain uses TRBV11-3 and TRBJ2-3; D is unresolved. Germline V gene lookup returns CDR1 SGHNT and CDR2 YENEEA. The CDR3 has 13 amino acids. Trimming cost V 1 base and J 8 bases, with 10 bases left between them. The CDR3 coding sequence is TGTGCCAGCAGCTTAGTCGCGTCGGGTACGCAGTATTTT. Its protein product is CASSLVASGTQYF.

This CDR3 is CASTYSGVVTYGYTF. The DNA for the CDR3 is TGTGCCAGCACCTACTCAGGGGTGGTTACTTATGGCTACACCTTC. This chain uses TRBV6-6 with TRBJ1-2; the D gene is possibly TRBD1 (6 bases). This CDR3 contains 15 residues. V was trimmed by 7 bases and J by 5 bases, leaving 20 bases between them. In germline, CDR1 is MNHNY, CDR2 SVGAGI (reference sequence).

This clone has just one count. V gene TRBV6-4 combines with J gene TRBJ2-6; D is undetermined. V lost 0 bases and J 0 bases, leaving 6 bases between the germline ends. Germline V gene lookup returns CDR1 MRHNA and CDR2 SNTAGT. This CDR3 has 16 residues. CDR3 in amino acids: CASSDSTGSGANVLTF. DNA for the CDR3: TGTGCCAGCAGTGACTCGACGGGCTCTGGGGCCAACGTCCTGACTTTC.

The chain joins TRBV6-2 or TRBV6-3 to TRBJ2-7, with TRBD1 matching over 9 bases. Germline CDR1 reads MNHEY; CDR2 reads SVGEGT. With V trimmed by 5 bases and J by 2 bases, 4 bases remained unmatched. The CDR3 spans 14 residues. In nucleotides, the CDR3 is TGTGCCAGCAGTGGGACAGGGCCCACCTACGAGCAGTACTTC. Amino acid sequence: CASSGTGPTYEQYF.

CDR3 sequence: CASFEGAERVHEQFF. The DNA of the CDR3 is TGCGCCAGCTTCGAGGGGGCAGAGAGGGTTCATGAGCAGTTCTTC. The genes are TRBV5-1 and TRBJ2-1; 7 bases fit TRBD1. The J segment lost 8 bases and the V segment lost 7 bases, leaving 15 bases of the junction unmatched. The V gene's germline CDR1 is SGHRS and CDR2 YFSETQ. The CDR3 is 15 amino acids.

This clone was counted a few times. This chain connects TRBV2 to TRBJ2-1, with D possibly being TRBD1 (6 bases). The length of the CDR3 is 13 residues. Trimming stripped 10 bases from V and 7 bases from J, with 17 bases between. Germline V lookup: CDR1 SNHLY, CDR2 FYNNEI. The CDR3 sequence is CATRQDMANEQFF. In DNA, the CDR3 is TGTGCCACTAGACAGGACATGGCAAATGAGCAGTTCTTC.

The rearrangement joins TRBV6-5 to TRBJ2-7; tentatively, D is TRBD2 (5 bases). CDR1 is MNHEY and CDR2 is SVGAGI in the germline V gene. This CDR3 region has 13 residues. V lost 0 bases and J lost 7, with 10 bases in between. This chain's CDR3 is CASSYSRAGEQYF. The CDR3 DNA reads as TGTGCCAGCAGTTACTCGCGGGCCGGTGAGCAGTACTTC.